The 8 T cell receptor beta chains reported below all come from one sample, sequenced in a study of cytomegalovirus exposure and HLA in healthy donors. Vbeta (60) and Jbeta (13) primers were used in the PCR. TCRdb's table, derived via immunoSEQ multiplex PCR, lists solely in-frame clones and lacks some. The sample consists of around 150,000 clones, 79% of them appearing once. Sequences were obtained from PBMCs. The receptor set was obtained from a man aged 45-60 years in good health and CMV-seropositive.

CDR3 amino acids: CASSLAGRATNTGELFF. CDR3 nucleotides: TGTGCCAGCAGCTTGGCCGGCAGGGCGACGAACACCGGGGAGCTGTTTTTT. The gene calls are TRBV5-4 and TRBJ2-2, with D tentatively TRBD1 (5 bases). CDR3 length: 17 residues. V was clipped by 0 bases and J by 0 bases, with 12 bases between them. CDR1 is SGHNT and CDR2 is YYREEE in the germline V gene (reference sequence).

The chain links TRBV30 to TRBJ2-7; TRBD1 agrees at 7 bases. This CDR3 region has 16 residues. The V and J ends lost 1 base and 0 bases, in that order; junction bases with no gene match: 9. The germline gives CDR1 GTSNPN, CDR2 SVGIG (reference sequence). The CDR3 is CAWSGGRQGYSYEQYF. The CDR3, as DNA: TGTGCCTGGAGTGGGGGTCGACAGGGCTACTCCTACGAGCAGTACTTC.

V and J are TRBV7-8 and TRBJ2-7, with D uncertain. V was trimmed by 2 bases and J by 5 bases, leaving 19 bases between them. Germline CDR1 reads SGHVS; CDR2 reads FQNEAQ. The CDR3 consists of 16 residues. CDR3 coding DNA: TGTGCCAGCAGCTTATCCCCCCGCTACCGAACCAACGAGCAGTACTTC. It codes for CASSLSPRYRTNEQYF.

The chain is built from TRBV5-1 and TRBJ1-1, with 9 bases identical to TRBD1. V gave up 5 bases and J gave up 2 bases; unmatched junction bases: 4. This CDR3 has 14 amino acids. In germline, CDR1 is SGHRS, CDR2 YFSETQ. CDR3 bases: TGCGCCAGCAGTATGGACAGGGGAAACACTGAAGCTTTCTTT. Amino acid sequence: CASSMDRGNTEAFF.

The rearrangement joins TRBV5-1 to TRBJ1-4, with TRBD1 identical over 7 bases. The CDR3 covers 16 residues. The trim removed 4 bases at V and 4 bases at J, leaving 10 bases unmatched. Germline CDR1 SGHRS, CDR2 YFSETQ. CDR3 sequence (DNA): TGCGCCAGCAGCCCAAACCCCGGGACAGATAATGAAAAACTGTTTTTT. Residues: CASSPNPGTDNEKLFF.

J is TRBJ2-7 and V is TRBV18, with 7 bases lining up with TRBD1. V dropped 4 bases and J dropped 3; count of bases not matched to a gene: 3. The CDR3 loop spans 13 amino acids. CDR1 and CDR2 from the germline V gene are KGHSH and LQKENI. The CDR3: CASSLGTDYEQYF. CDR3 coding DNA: TGTGCCAGCTCACTCGGGACAGACTACGAGCAGTACTTC.

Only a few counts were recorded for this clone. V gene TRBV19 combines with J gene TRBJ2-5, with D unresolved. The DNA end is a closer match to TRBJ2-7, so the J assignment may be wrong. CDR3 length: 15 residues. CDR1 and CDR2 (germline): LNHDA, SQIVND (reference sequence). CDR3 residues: CASSIGANHVYEQYF. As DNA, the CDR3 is TGTGCCAGTAGTATAGGGGCTAATCACGTCTACGAGCAGTACTTC.

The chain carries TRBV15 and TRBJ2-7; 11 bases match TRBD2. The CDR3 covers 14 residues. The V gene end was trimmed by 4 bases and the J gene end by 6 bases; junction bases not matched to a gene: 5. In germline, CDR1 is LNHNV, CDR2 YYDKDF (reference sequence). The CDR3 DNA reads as TGTGCCACCAGCACCACTAGCGGGAGTCGCGAGCAGTACTTC. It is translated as CATSTTSGSREQYF.